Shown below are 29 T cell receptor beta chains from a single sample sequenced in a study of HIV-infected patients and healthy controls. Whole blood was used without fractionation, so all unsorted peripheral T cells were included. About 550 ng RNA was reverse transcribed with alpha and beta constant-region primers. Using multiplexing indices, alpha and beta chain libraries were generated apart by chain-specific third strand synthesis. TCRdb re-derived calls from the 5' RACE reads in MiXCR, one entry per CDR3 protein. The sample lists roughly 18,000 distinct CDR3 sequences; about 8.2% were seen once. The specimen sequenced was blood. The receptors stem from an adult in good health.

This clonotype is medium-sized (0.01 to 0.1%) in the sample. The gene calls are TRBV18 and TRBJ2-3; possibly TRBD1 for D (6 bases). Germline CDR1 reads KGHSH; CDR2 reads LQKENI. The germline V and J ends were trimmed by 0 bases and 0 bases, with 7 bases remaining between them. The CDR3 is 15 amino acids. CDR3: CASSPPRGSTDTQYF. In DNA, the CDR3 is TGTGCCAGCTCACCACCCAGGGGTAGCACAGATACGCAGTATTTT.

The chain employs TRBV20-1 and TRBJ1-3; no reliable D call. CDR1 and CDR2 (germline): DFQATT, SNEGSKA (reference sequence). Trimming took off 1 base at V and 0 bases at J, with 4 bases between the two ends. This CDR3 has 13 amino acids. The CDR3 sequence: CSARAISGNTIYF. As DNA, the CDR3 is TGCAGTGCTAGAGCCATCTCTGGAAACACCATATATTTT.

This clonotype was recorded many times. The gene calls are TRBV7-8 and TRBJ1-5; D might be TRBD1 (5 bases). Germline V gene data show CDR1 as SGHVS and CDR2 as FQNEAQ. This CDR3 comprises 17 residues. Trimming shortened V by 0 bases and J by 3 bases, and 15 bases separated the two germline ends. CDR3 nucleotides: TGTGCCAGCAGCTTAGCGGAGTCAGAGACAGACAATCAGCCCCAGCATTTT. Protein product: CASSLAESETDNQPQHF.

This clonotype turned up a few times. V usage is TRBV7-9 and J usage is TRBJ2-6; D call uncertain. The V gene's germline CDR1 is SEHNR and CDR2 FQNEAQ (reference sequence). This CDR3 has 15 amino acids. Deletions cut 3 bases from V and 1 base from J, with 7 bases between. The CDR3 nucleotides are TGTGCCAGCAGCTTTCGGGCTTCTGGGGCCAACGTCCTGACTTTC. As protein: CASSFRASGANVLTF.

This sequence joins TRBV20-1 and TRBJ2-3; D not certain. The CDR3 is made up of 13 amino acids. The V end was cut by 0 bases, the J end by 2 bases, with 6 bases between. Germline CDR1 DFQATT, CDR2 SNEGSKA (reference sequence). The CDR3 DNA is TGCAGTGCTAGAGACCTCCACACAGATACGCAGTATTTT. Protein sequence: CSARDLHTDTQYF.

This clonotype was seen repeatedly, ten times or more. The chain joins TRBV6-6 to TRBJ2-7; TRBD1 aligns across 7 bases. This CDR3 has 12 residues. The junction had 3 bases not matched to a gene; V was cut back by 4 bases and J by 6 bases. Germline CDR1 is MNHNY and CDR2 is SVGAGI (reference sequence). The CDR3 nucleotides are TGTGCCAGCAGTTCCGACAGGGTCGAGCAGTACTTC. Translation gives CASSSDRVEQYF.

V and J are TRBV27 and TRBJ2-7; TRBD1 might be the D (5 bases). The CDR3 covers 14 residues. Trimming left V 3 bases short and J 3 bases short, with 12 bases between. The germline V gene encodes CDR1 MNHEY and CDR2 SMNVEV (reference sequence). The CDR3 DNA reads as TGTGCCAGCAGTTTGACAGCTACTGGCTACGAGCAGTACTTC. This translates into CASSLTATGYEQYF.

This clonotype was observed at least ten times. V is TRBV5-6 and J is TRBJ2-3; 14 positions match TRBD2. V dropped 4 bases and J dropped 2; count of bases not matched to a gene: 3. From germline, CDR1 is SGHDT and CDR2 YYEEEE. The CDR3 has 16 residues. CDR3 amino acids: CASSRTSGGITDTQYF. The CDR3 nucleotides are TGTGCCAGCAGCCGGACTAGCGGGGGGATCACAGATACGCAGTATTTT.

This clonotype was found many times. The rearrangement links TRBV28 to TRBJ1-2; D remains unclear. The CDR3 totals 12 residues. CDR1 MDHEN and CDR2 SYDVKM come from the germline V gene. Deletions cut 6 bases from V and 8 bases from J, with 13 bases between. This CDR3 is CASSPEPRGYTF. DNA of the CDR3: TGTGCCAGCAGCCCGGAACCACGAGGCTACACCTTC.

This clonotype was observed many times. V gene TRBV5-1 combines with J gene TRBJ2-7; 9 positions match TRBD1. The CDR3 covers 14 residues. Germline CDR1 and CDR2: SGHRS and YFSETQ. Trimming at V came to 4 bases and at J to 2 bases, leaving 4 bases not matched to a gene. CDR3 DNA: TGCGCCAGCAGCCCGGACAGGGGCCCCTACGAGCAGTACTTC. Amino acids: CASSPDRGPYEQYF.

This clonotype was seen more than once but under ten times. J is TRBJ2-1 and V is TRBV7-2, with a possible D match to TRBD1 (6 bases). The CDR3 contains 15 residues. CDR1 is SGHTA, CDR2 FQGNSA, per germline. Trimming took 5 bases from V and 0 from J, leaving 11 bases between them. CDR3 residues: CASSRGGNSYNEQFF. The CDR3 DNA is TGTGCCAGCAGCCGAGGGGGAAACTCCTACAATGAGCAGTTCTTC. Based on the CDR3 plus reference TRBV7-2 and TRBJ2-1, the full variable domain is GAGVSQSPSNKVTEKGKDVELRCDPISGHTALYWYRQSLGQGLEFLIYFQGNSAPDKSGLPSDRFSAERTGGSVSTLTIQRTQQEDSAVYLCASSRGGNSYNEQFFGPGTRLTVL.

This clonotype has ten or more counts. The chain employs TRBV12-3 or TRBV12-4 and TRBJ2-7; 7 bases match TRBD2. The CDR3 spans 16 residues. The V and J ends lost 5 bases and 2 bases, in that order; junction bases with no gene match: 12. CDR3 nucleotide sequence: TGTGCCAGCAGTCAACGCGGGGGATCCCCTACCTACGAGCAGTACTTC. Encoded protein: CASSQRGGSPTYEQYF.

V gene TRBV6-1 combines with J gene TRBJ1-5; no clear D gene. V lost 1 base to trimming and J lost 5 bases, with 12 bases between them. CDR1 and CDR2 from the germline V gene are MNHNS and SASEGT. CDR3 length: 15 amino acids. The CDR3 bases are TGTGCCAGCAGTGAAGATAATGTGAGTTATCAGCCCCAGCATTTT. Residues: CASSEDNVSYQPQHF.

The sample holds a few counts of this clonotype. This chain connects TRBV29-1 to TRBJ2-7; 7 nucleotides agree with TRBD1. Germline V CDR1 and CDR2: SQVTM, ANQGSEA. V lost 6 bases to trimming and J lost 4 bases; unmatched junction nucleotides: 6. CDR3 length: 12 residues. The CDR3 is CSVGQPSYEQYF. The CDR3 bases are TGCAGCGTGGGACAGCCGTCGTACGAGCAGTACTTC.

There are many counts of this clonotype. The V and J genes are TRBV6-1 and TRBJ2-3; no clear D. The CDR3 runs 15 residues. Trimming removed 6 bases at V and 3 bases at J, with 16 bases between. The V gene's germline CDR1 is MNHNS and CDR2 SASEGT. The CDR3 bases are TGTGCCAGCAGCCTAGGCGGACCCGGAACAGATACGCAGTATTTT. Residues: CASSLGGPGTDTQYF.

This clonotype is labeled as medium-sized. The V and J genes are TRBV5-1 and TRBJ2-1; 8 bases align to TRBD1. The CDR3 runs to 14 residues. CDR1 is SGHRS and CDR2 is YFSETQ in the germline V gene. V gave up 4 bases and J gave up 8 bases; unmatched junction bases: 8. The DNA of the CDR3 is TGCGCCAGCAGCCCCCGGACAGGGATCGATGAGCAGTTCTTC. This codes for CASSPRTGIDEQFF.

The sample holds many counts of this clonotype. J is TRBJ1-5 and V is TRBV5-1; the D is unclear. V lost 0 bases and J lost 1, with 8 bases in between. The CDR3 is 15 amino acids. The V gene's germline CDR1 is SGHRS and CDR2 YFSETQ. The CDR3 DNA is TGCGCCAGCAGCTTGGAAGGTATGAGCAATCAGCCCCAGCATTTT. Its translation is CASSLEGMSNQPQHF.

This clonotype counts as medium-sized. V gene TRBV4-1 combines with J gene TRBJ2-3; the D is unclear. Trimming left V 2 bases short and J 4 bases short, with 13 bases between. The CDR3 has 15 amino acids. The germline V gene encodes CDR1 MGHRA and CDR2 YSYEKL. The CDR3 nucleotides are TGCGCCAGCAGCCAACGAATGATAGCTGCAGATACGCAGTATTTT. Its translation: CASSQRMIAADTQYF.

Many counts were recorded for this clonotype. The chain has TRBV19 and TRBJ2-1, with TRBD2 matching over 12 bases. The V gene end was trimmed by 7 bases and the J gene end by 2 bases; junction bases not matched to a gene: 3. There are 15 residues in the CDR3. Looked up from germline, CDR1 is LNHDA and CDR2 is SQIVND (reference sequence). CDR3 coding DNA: TGTGCCAGTACTAGCGGGAGGGGTACCTACAATGAGCAGTTCTTC. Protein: CASTSGRGTYNEQFF.

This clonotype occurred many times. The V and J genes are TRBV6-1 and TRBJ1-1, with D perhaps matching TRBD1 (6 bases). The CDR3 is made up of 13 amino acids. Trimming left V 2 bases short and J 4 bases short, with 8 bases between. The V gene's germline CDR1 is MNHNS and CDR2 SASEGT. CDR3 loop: CASSEKGGTEAFF. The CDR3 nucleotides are TGTGCCAGCAGTGAAAAGGGGGGCACTGAAGCTTTCTTT.

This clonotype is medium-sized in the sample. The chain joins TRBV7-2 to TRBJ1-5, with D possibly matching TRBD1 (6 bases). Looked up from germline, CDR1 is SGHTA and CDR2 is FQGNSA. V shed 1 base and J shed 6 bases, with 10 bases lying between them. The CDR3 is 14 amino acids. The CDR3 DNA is TGTGCCAGCAGCTTAGTTGGGGGCGGTCAGCCCCAGCATTTT. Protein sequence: CASSLVGGGQPQHF.

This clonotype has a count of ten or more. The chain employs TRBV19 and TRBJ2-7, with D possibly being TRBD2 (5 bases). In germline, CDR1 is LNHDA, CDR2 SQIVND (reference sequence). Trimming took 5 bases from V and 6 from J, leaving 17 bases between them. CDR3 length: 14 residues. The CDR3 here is CASSVDRVGSEQYF. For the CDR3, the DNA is TGTGCCAGTAGTGTGGACCGGGTTGGGAGCGAGCAGTACTTC.

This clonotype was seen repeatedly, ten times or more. The CDR3 loop reads CASSLEFRGAETQYF. The CDR3 nucleotides are TGCGCCAGCAGCTTGGAATTCAGGGGGGCAGAGACCCAGTACTTC. V usage is TRBV5-1 and J usage is TRBJ2-5; D might be TRBD1 (7 bases). CDR3 length equals 15 residues. Germline assignment: CDR1 SGHRS and CDR2 YFSETQ. The germline V and J ends were trimmed by 0 bases and 4 bases, with 13 bases remaining between them.

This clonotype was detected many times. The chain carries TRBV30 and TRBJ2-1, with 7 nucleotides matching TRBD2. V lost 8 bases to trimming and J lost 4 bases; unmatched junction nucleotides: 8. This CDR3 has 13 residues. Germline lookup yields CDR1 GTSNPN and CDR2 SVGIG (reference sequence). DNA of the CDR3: TGTGCCCGGGAAGGGGAGGGGTACAATGAGCAGTTCTTC. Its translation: CAREGEGYNEQFF.

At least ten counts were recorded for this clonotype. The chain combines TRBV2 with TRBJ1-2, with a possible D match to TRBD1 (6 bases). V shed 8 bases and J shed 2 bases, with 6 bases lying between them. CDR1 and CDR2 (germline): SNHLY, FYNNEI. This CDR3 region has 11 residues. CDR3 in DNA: TGTGCCAGCCAGGGGAACTATGGCTACACCTTC. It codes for CASQGNYGYTF.

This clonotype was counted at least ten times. DNA for the CDR3: TGTGCCAGCAGCTTAGTGGGCGCAGCTGTTAACTATGGCTACACCTTC. This gives the protein CASSLVGAAVNYGYTF. This rearrangement joins TRBV7-2 to TRBJ1-2, with unresolved D. CDR3 length: 16 residues. The V gene lost 1 base and the J gene lost 1 base, with 13 bases spanning the gap. Looked up from germline, CDR1 is SGHTA and CDR2 is FQGNSA.

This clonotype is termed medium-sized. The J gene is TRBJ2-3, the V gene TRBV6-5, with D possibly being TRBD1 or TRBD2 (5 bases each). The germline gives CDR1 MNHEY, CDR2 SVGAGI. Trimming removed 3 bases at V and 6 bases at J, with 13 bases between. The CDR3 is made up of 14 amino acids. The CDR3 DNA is TGTGCCAGCAGTTATGCCCAAGGGGAGGATACGCAGTATTTT. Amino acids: CASSYAQGEDTQYF.

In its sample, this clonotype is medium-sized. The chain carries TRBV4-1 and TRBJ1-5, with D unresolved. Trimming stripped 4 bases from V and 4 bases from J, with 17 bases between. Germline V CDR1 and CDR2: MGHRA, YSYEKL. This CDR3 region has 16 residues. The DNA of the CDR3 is TGCGCCAGCAGCCCCACGCGGTCTGGTTTAAATCAGCCCCAGCATTTT. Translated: CASSPTRSGLNQPQHF.

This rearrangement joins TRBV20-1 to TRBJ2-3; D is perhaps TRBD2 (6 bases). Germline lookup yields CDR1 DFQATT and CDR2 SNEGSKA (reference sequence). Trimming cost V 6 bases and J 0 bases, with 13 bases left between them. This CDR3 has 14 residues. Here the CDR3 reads CSATGEDSTDTQYF. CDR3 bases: TGCAGTGCAACGGGGGAGGATAGCACAGATACGCAGTATTTT.